This T cell receptor beta chain came from a study of blood T cell repertoires in COVID-19. Study-wide context: Some COVID-19 samples were acute and others convalescent; all came from the United States, Italy and Spain. Sample material is recorded as cDNA or gDNA derived from T cells, B-cell-depleted T cells, or PBMCs.

In the original analysis: Nucleated cell counts were estimated from reference gene primer amplification. Assay used: immunoSEQ multiplex PCR; TCRdb lists only in-frame clones, some missing. V and J calls plus clone size are reproduced from that table; the DNA served to infer D and trimming. Of hundreds of thousands of clones in the sample, nearly 90% are singletons; the top ten hold roughly 10%. Seattle participants joined during active infection and were tracked over time. The TCR was taken from a woman in her twenties or thirties with COVID-19, enrolled during active disease. Material for sequencing was peripheral blood.

The CDR3 loop reads CASSLGIRAGQPQHF. CDR3 coding DNA: TGTGCCAGCAGCTTAGGTATACGGGCGGGTCAGCCCCAGCATTTT. The chain recombines TRBV7-2 with TRBJ1-5; D gene uncertain. CDR1 and CDR2 (germline): SGHTA, FQGNSA. V was shortened by 1 base and J by 6 bases, with 13 bases between the two germline ends. This CDR3 is built from 15 residues.